Below are 20 T cell receptor beta chains sequenced from a single sample in a study of siplizumab effects on memory and regulatory T cells. The protocol was immunoSEQ multiplex PCR, while the TCRdb copy is restricted to in-frame clones and leaves out a portion. Among approximately 110,000 clones listed, 92% were seen once. The sequencing input was Tregs sorted from blood. The receptors stem from a human donor in good health.

This chain uses TRBV7-2 with TRBJ1-3; D is undetermined. Germline loops: CDR1 SGHTA, CDR2 FQGNSA. This CDR3 is built from 13 residues. V gave up 5 bases and J gave up 4 bases, with 9 bases separating them. CDR3 sequence (DNA): TGTGCCAGCAGCCTTGGCGCCGGAAACACCATATATTTT. Protein product: CASSLGAGNTIYF.

In DNA, the CDR3 is TGTGCCAGTGGGCTGGGAGCAGGATCTTCACCCCTCCACTTT. It specifies CASGLGAGSSPLHF. V usage is TRBV19 and J usage is TRBJ1-6; D uncertain. Trimming stripped 8 bases from V and 9 bases from J, with 17 bases between. Germline V gene lookup returns CDR1 LNHDA and CDR2 SQIVND (reference sequence). This CDR3 spans 14 amino acids.

The chain joins TRBV5-5 to TRBJ2-7, with D perhaps matching TRBD2 (5 bases). CDR1 and CDR2 (germline): SGHKS, YYEKEE (reference sequence). The CDR3 spans 14 residues. V gave up 2 bases and J gave up 6 bases, with 15 bases separating them. Written as DNA, the CDR3 is TGTGCCAGCAGCTTCGCGACAACCCGGGGCGAGCAGTACTTC. As protein: CASSFATTRGEQYF.

A single count supports this clone. The chain recombines TRBV5-4 with TRBJ2-3; the match to TRBD1 covers 7 bases. J was trimmed by 4 bases and V by 4 bases; bases with no gene match: 12. Germline V gene data show CDR1 as SGHNT and CDR2 as YYREEE (reference sequence). This CDR3 has 16 residues. The CDR3 loop reads CASSHFGDRASDTQYF. CDR3 sequence (DNA): TGTGCCAGCAGCCACTTTGGGGACAGAGCTTCAGATACGCAGTATTTT.

This chain connects TRBV30 to TRBJ1-5, with D tentatively TRBD1 (5 bases). This CDR3 is 16 amino acids long. Germline values: CDR1 GTSNPN, CDR2 SVGIG (reference sequence). V lost 0 bases and J lost 5, with 17 bases in between. The CDR3 DNA sequence: TGTGCCTGGAGTGTCCCCTGGCAGGGCGGGGATCAGCCCCAGCATTTT. Translating it yields CAWSVPWQGGDQPQHF.

The chain combines TRBV30 with TRBJ2-7; D is undetermined. Germline loops: CDR1 GTSNPN, CDR2 SVGIG (reference sequence). The CDR3 spans 11 residues. CDR3 DNA: TGTGGGAGTAGTAGCTCCTACGAGCAGTACTTC. This sequence encodes CGSSSSYEQYF.

The chain employs TRBV5-1 and TRBJ2-1; D remains unclear. The V gene lost 4 bases and the J gene lost 6 bases, with 8 bases spanning the gap. The germline V gene has CDR1 SGHRS and CDR2 YFSETQ. This CDR3 is built from 12 residues. CDR3 coding DNA: TGCGCCAGCAGCGCCTTGGGCAATGAGCAGTTCTTC. Amino acid sequence: CASSALGNEQFF.

The chain has TRBV9 and TRBJ2-1, with no clear D. CDR1 SGDLS and CDR2 YYNGEE come from the germline V gene. V was clipped by 4 bases and J by 4 bases, with 15 bases between them. This CDR3 region has 15 residues. The CDR3 sequence is CASSTLLGLYNEQFF. The CDR3 DNA sequence: TGTGCCAGCAGCACTCTCCTCGGCTTATACAATGAGCAGTTCTTC.

V gene TRBV29-1 combines with J gene TRBJ2-6; 8 nucleotides align to TRBD1. Germline CDR1 is SQVTM and CDR2 is ANQGSEA. Losses at the gene ends were 5 bases for V and 0 bases for J; bases not matched to a gene: 15. This CDR3 contains 19 residues. The CDR3 region is CSVSPRGAGGLSGANVLTF. For the CDR3, the DNA is TGCAGCGTTTCCCCCAGGGGGGCAGGGGGCCTCTCTGGGGCCAACGTCCTGACTTTC.

As DNA, the CDR3 is TGTGCCAGCAGCGATGGACAGGGAGACATCTATGGCTACACCTTC. It yields the protein CASSDGQGDIYGYTF. This rearrangement joins TRBV7-3 to TRBJ1-2, with 8 bases that match TRBD1. V lost 5 bases, J lost 4 bases, and 9 bases stayed unmatched. This CDR3 spans 15 amino acids. CDR1 is SGHTA, CDR2 FQGTGA, per germline.

The chain has TRBV5-1 and TRBJ2-7, with a weak D call TRBD1 (6 bases). Germline-derived CDR1 and CDR2 are SGHRS and YFSETQ. The CDR3 runs to 13 residues. V was pared by 2 bases and J by 3 bases, with 9 bases between. The CDR3 protein is CASSLQGLYEQYF. CDR3 DNA sequence: TGCGCCAGCAGCTTACAGGGCCTCTACGAGCAGTACTTC.

The chain links TRBV6-5 to TRBJ2-2; D ambiguous. The V gene's germline CDR1 is MNHEY and CDR2 SVGAGI. This CDR3 is built from 13 residues. V was pared by 0 bases and J by 9 bases, with 8 bases between. The CDR3 nucleotides read TGTGCCAGCAGTTACTCGATTCGTCGGGAGCTGTTTTTT. It is translated as CASSYSIRRELFF.

The V gene is TRBV5-1, the J gene TRBJ1-2; D not certain. The CDR3 sequence is 14 residues long. From germline, CDR1 is SGHRS and CDR2 YFSETQ. V dropped 4 bases and J dropped 8 bases, with 18 bases sitting between them. CDR3 in amino acids: CASSPDEWMGGYTF. CDR3 bases: TGCGCCAGCAGCCCTGATGAATGGATGGGCGGCTACACCTTC.

The table lists this clone with a count of one. The chain links TRBV10-3 to TRBJ2-1; no clear D. CDR3 length equals 13 residues. The germline V and J ends were trimmed by 7 bases and 9 bases, with 16 bases remaining between them. Germline CDR1 reads ENHRY; CDR2 reads SYGVKD. This chain's CDR3 is CAIKEDPMGEQFF. The CDR3 region has the DNA TGTGCCATCAAAGAGGACCCGATGGGTGAGCAGTTCTTC.

The CDR3 loop is CASSVTSAQPQHF. Written as DNA, the CDR3 is TGTGCCAGCAGCGTTACTTCAGCTCAGCCCCAGCATTTT. The chain uses TRBV6-5 and TRBJ1-5; D remains ambiguous. The CDR3 consists of 13 residues. V lost 6 bases and J 6 bases, leaving 12 bases between the germline ends. Germline CDR1 reads MNHEY; CDR2 reads SVGAGI.

Only one count was recorded for this clone. The genes are TRBV5-1 and TRBJ2-3; TRBD2 matches at 10 bases. V gave up 4 bases and J gave up 2 bases; unmatched junction bases: 4. CDR1 SGHRS and CDR2 YFSETQ come from the germline V gene. CDR3 length: 15 residues. CDR3 sequence reads: CASSVSGRDTDTQYF. The CDR3 DNA reads as TGCGCCAGCAGCGTGAGCGGGAGGGACACAGATACGCAGTATTTT.

The chain recombines TRBV18 with TRBJ1-1, with TRBD1 identical over 8 bases. CDR1 is KGHSH, CDR2 LQKENI, per germline. V lost 6 bases and J lost 5; bases outside the gene matches: 11. The CDR3 has 15 amino acids. The CDR3 spells CASSTRTGMWTEAFF. The DNA for the CDR3 is TGTGCCAGCTCCACGAGGACAGGGATGTGGACTGAAGCTTTCTTT.

This clone was counted once. This chain connects TRBV18 to TRBJ1-1; no definite D call. V was clipped by 3 bases and J by 6 bases, with 8 bases between them. There are 12 residues in the CDR3. Germline CDR1 is KGHSH and CDR2 is LQKENI. The CDR3 DNA sequence: TGTGCCAGCTCACCGCAGGCAGCTGAAGCTTTCTTT. Protein product: CASSPQAAEAFF.

The chain employs TRBV6-1 and TRBJ2-7; D not certain. The CDR3 covers 15 residues. Germline V gene lookup returns CDR1 MNHNS and CDR2 SASEGT. V lost 2 bases and J 0 bases, leaving 11 bases between the germline ends. CDR3 sequence reads: CASSEFQLGSYEQYF. The CDR3 coding sequence is TGTGCCAGCAGTGAATTTCAACTGGGCTCCTACGAGCAGTACTTC.

The genes are TRBV11-3 and TRBJ2-5, with TRBD2 matching over 12 bases. The J call may be faulty, since TRBJ2-7 better matches the DNA end. Germline V CDR1 and CDR2: SGHNT, YENEEA. The CDR3 length is 16 residues. The CDR3 spells CASSPQTSGSIAEQYF. For the CDR3, the DNA is TGTGCCAGCAGCCCCCAGACTAGCGGGAGTATTGCCGAGCAGTACTTC.